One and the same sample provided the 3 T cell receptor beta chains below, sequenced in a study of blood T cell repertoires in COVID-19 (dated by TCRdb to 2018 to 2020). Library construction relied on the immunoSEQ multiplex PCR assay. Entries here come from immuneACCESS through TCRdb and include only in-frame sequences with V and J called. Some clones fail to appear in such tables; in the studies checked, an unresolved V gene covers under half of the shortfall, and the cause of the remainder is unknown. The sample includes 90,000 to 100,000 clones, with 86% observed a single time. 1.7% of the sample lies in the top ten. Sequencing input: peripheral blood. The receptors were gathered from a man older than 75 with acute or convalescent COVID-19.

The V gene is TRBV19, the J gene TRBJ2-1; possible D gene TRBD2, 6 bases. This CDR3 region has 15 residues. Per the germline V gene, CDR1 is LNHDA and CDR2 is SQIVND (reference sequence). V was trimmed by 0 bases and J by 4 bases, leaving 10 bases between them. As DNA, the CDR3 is TGTGCCAGTAGTATAGAGGGGGGTCCTTACAATGAGCAGTTCTTC. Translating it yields CASSIEGGPYNEQFF. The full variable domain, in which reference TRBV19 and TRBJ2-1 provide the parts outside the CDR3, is DGGITQSPKYLFRKEGQNVTLSCEQNLNHDAMYWYRQDPGQGLRLIYYSQIVNDFQKGDIAEGYSVSREKKESFPLTVTSAQKNPTAFYLCASSIEGGPYNEQFFGPGTRLTVL.

The CDR3 bases are TGTGCCAGCAGCCCTATAGGCGGCTACTCCTACAATGAGCAGTTCTTC. Its translation: CASSPIGGYSYNEQFF. The chain has TRBV3-1 (or the pseudogene TRBV3-2) and TRBJ2-1; the D is unclear. This CDR3 comprises 16 residues. Germline V lookup: CDR1 LGHDT, CDR2 YNNKEL (reference sequence). Trimming stripped 4 bases from V and 0 bases from J, with 13 bases between.

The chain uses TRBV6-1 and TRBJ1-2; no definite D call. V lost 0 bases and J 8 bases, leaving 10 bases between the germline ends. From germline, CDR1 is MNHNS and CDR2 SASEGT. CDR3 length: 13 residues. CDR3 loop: CASSEALKAGYTF. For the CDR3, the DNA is TGTGCCAGCAGTGAAGCGCTAAAAGCGGGCTACACCTTC.